This T cell receptor beta chain was sequenced during a study of human T cells and chemical hapten exposure. Study-wide findings and caveats: The presence of alopecia in the donors means their immune response may differ from healthy people's.

Noted time point: patch test 1, 2 weeks after DPC sensitization. Sample treatment: therapeutic diphenylcyclopropenone sensitization with weekly scalp DPC. This clonotype showed up just a few times. The antigen is undetermined. Library construction involved attaching unique molecular identifiers to individual cDNA molecules, which allowed quantitative, reproducible TCR counting. TCRdb re-analysed the RACE reads in MiXCR, keeping a single row per CDR3 protein. The table shows about 110,000 distinct CDR3 sequences, with 9.5% to 12% occurring only once. This receptor was identified in a woman aged 40 to 50 with alopecia areata. Some clones in this sample may be carry-over from other donors' samples. This specimen consisted of whole blood, obtained in connection with sensitization to the hapten diphenylcyclopropenone (DPC).

The CDR3 bases are TGTGCCAGCAGCTTGGATGAGGGGGTAGATGAGCAGTTCTTC. Translation: CASSLDEGVDEQFF. V and J are TRBV5-6 and TRBJ2-1; tentative D call: TRBD1 (6 bases). This CDR3 has 14 residues. V lost 0 bases and J lost 8, with 12 bases in between. CDR1 and CDR2 from the germline V gene are SGHDT and YYEEEE.